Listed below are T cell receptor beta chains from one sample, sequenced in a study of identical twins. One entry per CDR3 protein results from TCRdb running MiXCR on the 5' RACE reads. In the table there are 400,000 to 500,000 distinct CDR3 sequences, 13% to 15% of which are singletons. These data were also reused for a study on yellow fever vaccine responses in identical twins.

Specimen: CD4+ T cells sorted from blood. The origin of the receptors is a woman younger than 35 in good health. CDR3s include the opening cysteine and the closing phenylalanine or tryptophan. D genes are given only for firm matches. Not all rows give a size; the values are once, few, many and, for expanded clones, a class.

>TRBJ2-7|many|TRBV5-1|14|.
CASSLGAGPYEQYF
TGCGCCAGCAGCTTGGGGGCCGGCCCCTACGAGCAGTACTTC
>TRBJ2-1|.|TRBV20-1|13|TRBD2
CSAKGLVYNEQFF
TGCAGTGCTAAAGGACTAGTCTACAATGAGCAGTTCTTC
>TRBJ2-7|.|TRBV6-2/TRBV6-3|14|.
CASKYNSGSYEQYF
TGTGCCAGCAAGTACAATAGCGGCTCCTACGAGCAGTACTTC
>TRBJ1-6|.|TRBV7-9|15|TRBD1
CASSPGDRLNSPLHF
TGTGCCAGCAGCCCCGGGGACAGATTAAATTCACCCCTCCACTTT
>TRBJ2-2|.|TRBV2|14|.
CASSYTVNTGELFF
TGTGCCAGCAGTTATACAGTGAACACCGGGGAGCTGTTTTTT
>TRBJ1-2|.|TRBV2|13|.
CASTTGLDYGYTF
TGTGCCAGCACGACAGGTCTCGACTATGGCTACACCTTC
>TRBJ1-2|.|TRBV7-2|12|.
CASSLGGMSYTF
TGTGCCAGCAGCTTGGGGGGTATGAGCTACACCTTC
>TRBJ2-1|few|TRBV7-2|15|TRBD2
CASSLEVAGGHEQFF
TGTGCCAGCAGCTTAGAAGTAGCGGGGGGGCACGAGCAGTTCTTC
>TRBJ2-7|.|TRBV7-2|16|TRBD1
CASSPTGQGRAYEQYF
TGTGCCAGCAGCCCGACAGGACAGGGACGAGCCTACGAGCAGTACTTC
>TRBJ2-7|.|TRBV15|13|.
CATNRDPAYEQYF
TGTGCCACCAACAGAGATCCCGCATACGAGCAGTACTTC
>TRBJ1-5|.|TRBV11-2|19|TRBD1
CASSNRGQGLTNSNQPQHF
TGTGCCAGCAGCAATAGGGGACAGGGACTTACAAATAGCAATCAGCCCCAGCATTTT
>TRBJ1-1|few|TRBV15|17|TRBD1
CATSRVPTGTANTEAFF
TGTGCCACCAGCAGAGTACCTACCGGGACAGCAAACACTGAAGCTTTCTTT
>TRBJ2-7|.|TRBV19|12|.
CASRNSRNEQYF
TGTGCCAGTAGAAATAGTAGGAACGAGCAGTACTTC
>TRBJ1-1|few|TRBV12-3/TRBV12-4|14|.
CASRRPLGNTEAFF
TGTGCCAGCAGACGGCCCCTGGGTAACACTGAAGCTTTCTTT
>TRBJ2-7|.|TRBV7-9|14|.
CASSPRDGRNEQYF
TGTGCCAGCAGTCCAAGGGACGGGCGGAACGAGCAGTACTTC
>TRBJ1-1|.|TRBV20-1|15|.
CSARDPAGANTEAFF
TGCAGTGCTAGAGACCCTGCAGGGGCGAACACTGAAGCTTTCTTT
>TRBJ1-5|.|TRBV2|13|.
CASRDIGNQPQHF
TGTGCCAGCAGGGACATCGGCAATCAGCCCCAGCATTTT
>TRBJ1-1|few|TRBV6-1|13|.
CASMRAGNTEAFF
TGTGCCAGCATGAGGGCGGGGAACACTGAAGCTTTCTTT
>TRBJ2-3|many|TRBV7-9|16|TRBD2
CASSLGGGGATDTQYF
TGTGCCAGCAGCTTGGGAGGCGGGGGGGCCACAGATACGCAGTATTTT
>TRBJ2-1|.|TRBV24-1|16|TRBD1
CATSGPGGRGTNEQFF
TGTGCCACCAGTGGCCCAGGGGGACGTGGGACCAATGAGCAGTTCTTC
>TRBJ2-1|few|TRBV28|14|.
CASSPSAPSLRLFF
TGTGCCAGCAGTCCCTCGGCCCCCAGCCTCAGATTGTTCTTC
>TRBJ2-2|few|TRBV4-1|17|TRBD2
CASSQASSGSLTGELFF
TGCGCCAGCAGCCAAGCCTCTAGCGGGAGTCTTACCGGGGAGCTGTTTTTT
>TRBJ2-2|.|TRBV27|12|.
CASRPFGGELFF
TGTGCCAGCAGACCGTTTGGAGGAGAGCTGTTTTTT
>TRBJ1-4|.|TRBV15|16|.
CATSRDAQRANEELFF
TGTGCCACCAGCAGAGATGCACAGAGAGCTAATGAAGAACTGTTTTTT
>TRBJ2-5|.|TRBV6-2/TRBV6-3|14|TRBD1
CASSRFRTGETQYF
TGTGCCAGCAGCCGTTTCCGGACAGGGGAGACCCAGTACTTC
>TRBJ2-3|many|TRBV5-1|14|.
CASSLWSGTDTQYF
TGCGCCAGCAGCTTGTGGTCAGGGACGGATACGCAGTATTTT
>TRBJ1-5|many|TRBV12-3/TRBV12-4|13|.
CASSSGVVQPQHF
TGTGCCAGCAGTTCCGGGGTAGTCCAGCCCCAGCATTTT
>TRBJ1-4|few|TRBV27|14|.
CASGIRGGGEKLFF
TGTGCCAGCGGAATCCGGGGTGGGGGTGAAAAACTGTTTTTT
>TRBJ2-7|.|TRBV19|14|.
CASSIPQRFYEQYF
TGTGCCAGTAGTATACCACAGCGGTTCTACGAGCAGTACTTC
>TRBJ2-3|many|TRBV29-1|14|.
CSVVPGTSTDTQYF
TGCAGCGTTGTCCCCGGTACTAGCACAGATACGCAGTATTTT
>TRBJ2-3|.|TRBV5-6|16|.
CASSVRRGALMYTQYF
TGTGCCAGCAGCGTCCGTAGGGGGGCATTGATGTATACGCAGTATTTT
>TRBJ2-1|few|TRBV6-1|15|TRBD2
CASSEEETSGGEQFF
TGTGCCAGCAGTGAAGAAGAGACTAGCGGGGGGGAGCAGTTCTTC
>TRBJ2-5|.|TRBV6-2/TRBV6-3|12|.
CASSDNEETQYF
TGTGCCAGCAGTGACAATGAAGAGACCCAGTACTTC
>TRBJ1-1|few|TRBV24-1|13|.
CATSDLRGTEAFF
TGTGCCACCAGTGATTTGCGGGGCACTGAAGCTTTCTTT
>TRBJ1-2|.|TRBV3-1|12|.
CASSRRTYGYTF
TGTGCCAGCAGCCGACGGACCTATGGCTACACCTTC
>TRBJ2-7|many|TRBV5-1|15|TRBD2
CASSLGLAGTYEQYF
TGTGCCAGCAGCTTAGGCCTAGCGGGAACCTACGAGCAGTACTTC
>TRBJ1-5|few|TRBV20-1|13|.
CSAVSGNNQPQHF
TGCAGTGCTGTCTCAGGGAACAATCAGCCCCAGCATTTT
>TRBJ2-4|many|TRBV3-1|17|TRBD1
CASSRGTGGSDKNIQYF
TGTGCCAGCAGCCGCGGGACAGGGGGCTCGGACAAAAACATTCAGTACTTC
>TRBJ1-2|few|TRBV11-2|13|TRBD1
CASSLGTGAGYTF
TGTGCCAGCAGCTTAGGCACAGGGGCGGGCTACACCTTC
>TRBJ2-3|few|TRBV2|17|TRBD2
CASSEASFSGTTDTQYF
TGTGCCAGCAGTGAAGCGAGTTTTAGCGGGACGACAGATACGCAGTATTTT
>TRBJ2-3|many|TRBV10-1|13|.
CASSERMEDTQYF
TGCGCCAGCAGTGAGAGAATGGAAGATACGCAGTATTTT
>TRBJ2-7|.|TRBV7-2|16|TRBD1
CASSLTGTGGVYEQYF
TGTGCCAGCAGCTTAACCGGGACAGGGGGCGTTTACGAGCAGTACTTC
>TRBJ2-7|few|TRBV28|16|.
CASSFALAALSYEQYF
TGTGCCAGCAGTTTTGCCCTAGCCGCGCTCTCCTACGAGCAGTACTTC
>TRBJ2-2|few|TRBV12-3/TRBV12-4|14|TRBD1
CASRGTGLTGELFF
TGTGCCAGCAGGGGGACAGGGTTGACCGGGGAGCTGTTTTTT
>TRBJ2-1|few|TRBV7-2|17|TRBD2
CASSLSGTSGGQNEQFF
TGTGCCAGCAGCTTAAGTGGGACTAGCGGGGGGCAAAATGAGCAGTTCTTC
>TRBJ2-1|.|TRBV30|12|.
CAWGLLGDEQFF
TGTGCCTGGGGCCTCCTAGGCGATGAGCAGTTCTTC
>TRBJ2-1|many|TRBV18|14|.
CASSPLALTDEQFF
TGTGCCAGCTCACCACTTGCGCTCACCGATGAGCAGTTCTTC
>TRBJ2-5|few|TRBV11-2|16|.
CASSLDGKGNKETQYF
TGTGCCAGCAGCTTAGACGGAAAGGGTAATAAAGAGACCCAGTACTTC